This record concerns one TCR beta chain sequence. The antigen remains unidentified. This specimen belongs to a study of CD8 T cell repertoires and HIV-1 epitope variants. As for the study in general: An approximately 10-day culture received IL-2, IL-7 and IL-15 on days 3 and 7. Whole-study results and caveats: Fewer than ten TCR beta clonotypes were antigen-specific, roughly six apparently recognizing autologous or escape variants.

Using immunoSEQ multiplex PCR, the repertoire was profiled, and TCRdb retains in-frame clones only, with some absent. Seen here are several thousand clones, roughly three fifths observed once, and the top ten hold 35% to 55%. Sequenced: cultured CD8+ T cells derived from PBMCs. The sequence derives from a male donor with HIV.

CDR3 coding DNA: TGTGCCAGCAGTGAAAGCCAGTCACTATCCTACGAGCAGTACTTC. It specifies CASSESQSLSYEQYF. The chain employs TRBV25-1 and TRBJ2-7, with D hard to call. V gave up 2 bases and J gave up 1 base, with 12 bases separating them. This CDR3 is 15 amino acids long. CDR1 and CDR2 (germline): MGHDK, SYGVNS.